This TCR beta chain was sequenced in a study of blood T cell repertoires in COVID-19 (TCRdb year 2020). Background for the entire study: Samples covering the acute and convalescent phases of COVID-19 were provided by collaborators in the United States, Italy and Spain. The repertoires were released in a freely available public database meant as a resource for research on the immune response to SARS-CoV-2. The sample metadata nearly always contained a de-identified subject ID, COVID-19 status, age in years and sex. The samples were drawn from the first 160 participants of the ongoing ImmuneRACE study and from 1,200 or so subjects provided by 6 global collaborators. The dataset comprised deeply sampled blood TCRbeta repertoires from subjects exposed to, actively infected with, or recovered from COVID-19. The prospective study material was composed of cDNA or gDNA derived from T cells, B-cell-depleted T cells, or PBMCs. Where available, HLA class I and class II types were taken from metadata supplied by the sample provider and were not determined by assay-based typing.

Counted from cysteine to phenylalanine, this CDR3 has 13 amino acids. Of the read, only the CDR3 DNA is kept; its 39 bases are in frame from base 1. The trim is 0 bases for V and 2 bases for J, with a gap of 7 bases between the germline ends. The germline V gene (reference sequence) sets CDR1 to GTSNPN and CDR2 to SVGIG. Participants in the prospective study were enrolled through a virtual design, were aged 18 to 89 years, and lived in approximately 25 United States geographic areas. Cohort assignment in the prospective study relied on participant-reported clinical history from a screening survey and a study questionnaire. Each participant in the prospective study had whole blood, serum and a nasopharyngeal or oropharyngeal swab collected by mobile phlebotomists. Participants in the prospective study had the option to provide additional blood draws and questionnaires over a roughly 2-month period. Before DNA extraction, prospective study blood samples were shipped either frozen or at room temperature.

TCRbeta CDR3 regions were amplified from genomic DNA by means of the immunoSEQ Assay, a bias-controlled multiplex PCR. As for the original processing: Within the assay, amplification of reference gene primers was used to estimate how many nucleated cells each sample contained. To quantify the absolute abundance of each unique TCRbeta CDR3 rearrangement, sequence reads were collapsed and filtered. For each sample, productive Simpson clonality was calculated by taking the square root of Simpson's diversity index across productive rearrangements. Entries here come from immuneACCESS through TCRdb and include only in-frame sequences with V and J called. Some clones fail to appear in such tables; in the studies checked, an unresolved V gene covers under half of the shortfall, and the cause of the remainder is unknown. The V and J calls and the clone size are those of that table, but D and trimming were determined from the DNA. Present in this sample are 200,000 to 250,000 clones, just under 85% of which were seen just once. Of the sample, approximately 1.3% is held by the ten largest clones.

On this clone: It has no known antigen specificity. No base quality values were provided; no much bigger clone lies one nucleotide off. This CDR3 is also generated by other DNA sequences in the sample.

Study-wide conclusions, independent of this receptor: The quantity of clinical and demographic metadata differed by source and by participant and was supplied without curation.

The specimen sequenced was PBMCs or T cells enriched from blood (not recorded which). The clonotype was recovered from a woman between 35 and 50 years old with acute COVID-19. This sequence uses TRBV30 and TRBJ1-2, with the D gene too uncertain to name. The nucleotide sequence reads TGTGCCTGGAGTGTAGAGGCAAACTATGGCTACACCTTC. Translated, it gives CAWSVEANYGYTF.